This TCR beta chain was profiled in a study of shared clonotypes between healthy human individuals. Regarding the study as a whole: Rarefaction demonstrated incomplete sorted-subset sequencing despite large depth. For naive CD4 cells, approximately 4.8% of clonotypes were shared across a handful of donors.

Sequencing was at deep level. Profiling relied on immunoSEQ multiplex PCR, and the TCRdb table lists in-frame clones only, not all of them. The sample records over a million clones, 95% to 97% being singletons. On this clone: What it recognizes is unknown.

This CDR3 contains 15 residues. Per the germline V gene, CDR1 is ENHRY and CDR2 is SYGVKD. Trimming took 7 bases from V and 7 from J; bases not matched to a gene: 9. The rearrangement joins TRBV10-3 to TRBJ2-1, with 11 bases identical to TRBD2. The sequence was collected from a man younger than 45 in good health. The sample consisted of naive CD4+ T cells sorted from blood. Described subset: CD45RA+ positively selected. Here the CDR3 DNA reads TGTGCCATCAAATCACTAGCGGGAGCTTTAAATGAGCAGTTCTTC. Translated: CAIKSLAGALNEQFF.